This TCR beta chain derives from a study of beta chain features in type 1 diabetes. CDR1 is SEHNR and CDR2 is FQNEAQ in the germline V gene (reference sequence). V dropped 3 bases and J dropped 5 bases, with 13 bases sitting between them. The CDR3 covers 14 residues. Of note for this clone: Its antigen is unidentified.

Whole-study findings and limits: In all four CD4+ subsets, TCRB CDR3 length was significantly, moderately reduced in type 1 diabetes.

Expressed TCRB transcripts were sequenced, since all the RNA that had been isolated was reverse transcribed. Some clones are missing from TCRdb's copy, which holds only in-frame ones; the method was immunoSEQ multiplex PCR. The data show some 660,000 clones, roughly 13% seen once. The sequence was obtained from a man aged 18 to 29 with type 1 diabetes. The material sequenced was naive CD4+ T cells from blood. This chain joins TRBV7-9 and TRBJ1-1, with a tentative D call TRBD1 (5 bases). CDR3 DNA: TGTGCCAGCAGCTTGGGCAGGGCGTGGACTGAAGCTTTCTTT. It is translated as CASSLGRAWTEAFF.